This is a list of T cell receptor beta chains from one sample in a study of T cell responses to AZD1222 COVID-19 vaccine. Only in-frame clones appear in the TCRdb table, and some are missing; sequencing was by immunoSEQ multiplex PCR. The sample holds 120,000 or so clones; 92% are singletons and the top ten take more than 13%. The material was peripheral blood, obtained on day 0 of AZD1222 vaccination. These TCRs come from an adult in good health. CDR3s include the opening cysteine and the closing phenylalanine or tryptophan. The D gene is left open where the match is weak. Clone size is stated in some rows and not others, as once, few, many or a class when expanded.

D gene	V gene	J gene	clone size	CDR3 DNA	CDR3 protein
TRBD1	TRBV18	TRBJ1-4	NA	TGTGCCAGCTCACCACAAGAGGGACAGGGGGCTGTTACTGAAAAACTGTTTTTT	CASSPQEGQGAVTEKLFF
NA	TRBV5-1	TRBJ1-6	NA	TGCGCCAGCAGCTTGACAGTTGGCTCCTATAATTCACCCCTCCACTTT	CASSLTVGSYNSPLHF
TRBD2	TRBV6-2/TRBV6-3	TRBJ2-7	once	TGTGCCAGCAGTTACGGTCTAGCGGGGATTTACTACGAGCAGTACTTC	CASSYGLAGIYYEQYF
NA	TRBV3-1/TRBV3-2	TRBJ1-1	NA	TGTGCCAGCAGCCAGGGCCCCCTCGGGGTGAACACTGAAGCTTTCTTT	CASSQGPLGVNTEAFF
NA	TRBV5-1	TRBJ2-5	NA	TGCGCCAGCAAGGGAGAGACCCAGTACTTC	CASKGETQYF
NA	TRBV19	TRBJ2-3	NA	TGTGCCAGTAGTATATTTTCAGGAACGCAGTATTTT	CASSIFSGTQYF
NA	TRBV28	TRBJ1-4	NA	TGTGCCAGCTGTTCCGTGGGGGCAACTAATGAAAAACTGTTTTTT	CASCSVGATNEKLFF
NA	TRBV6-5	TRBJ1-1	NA	TGTGCCAGCCTCCTGGACACCGGGGTGACTGAAGCTTTCTTT	CASLLDTGVTEAFF
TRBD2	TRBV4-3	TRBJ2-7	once	TGCGCCAGCAGCGTTGACGGGGGGAGCTCCTACGAGCAGTACTTC	CASSVDGGSSYEQYF
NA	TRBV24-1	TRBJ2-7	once	TGTGCCACCAGCCCAGACAGCTCCTACGAGCAGTACTTC	CATSPDSSYEQYF
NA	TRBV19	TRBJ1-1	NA	TGTGCCAGTAGTATAAAGGCGGATATTAAGGGAGCTTTCTTT	CASSIKADIKGAFF
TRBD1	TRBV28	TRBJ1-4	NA	TGTGCCAGCAGTCTCGAGGGGGCTGTCGGTGAAAAACTGTTTTTT	CASSLEGAVGEKLFF
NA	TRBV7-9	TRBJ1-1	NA	TGTGCCAGCAGCGGGGGATATCTGAACACTGAAGCTTTCTTT	CASSGGYLNTEAFF
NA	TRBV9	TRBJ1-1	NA	TGTGCCAGCTCCGGGGAGGGGACGAGGGATGAAGCTTTCTTT	CASSGEGTRDEAFF
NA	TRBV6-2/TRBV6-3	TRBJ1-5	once	TGTGCCAGCAGCCAAGGGGGGTTTGGCAACCAGCCCCAGCATTTT	CASSQGGFGNQPQHF
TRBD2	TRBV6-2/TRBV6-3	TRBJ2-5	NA	TGTGCCAGCAGTTCTGCTAGCGGGGGGTTCGAGACCCAGTACTTC	CASSSASGGFETQYF
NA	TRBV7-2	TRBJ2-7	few	TGTGCCAGCAGCTTAGAGCGTCAGTCCTACGAGCAGTACTTC	CASSLERQSYEQYF